This T cell receptor beta chain was documented in a study of cytomegalovirus exposure and HLA in healthy donors. Study observations and caveats: Researchers catalogued some 160 TCR beta chains as cytomegalovirus-associated. Most TCR sequences were seen very rarely across donors, but some public TCRs occurred in many.

The PCR ran on 60 Vbeta and 13 Jbeta primers. Clones were read by immunoSEQ multiplex PCR, and TCRdb kept only the in-frame ones, dropping some. In the table there are about 90,000 clones, 65% to 85% of which are singletons. J gave up 2 bases and V 8 bases, and 9 bases lay outside the gene matches. The CDR3 is 14 residues long. Germline V gives CDR1 MNHEY, CDR2 SMNVEV (reference sequence). For this clone: Its specificity is unknown.

This sequence originates from a young man in good health and CMV-seronegative. The chain combines TRBV27 with TRBJ2-7; 7 bases match TRBD2. Sequenced input: PBMCs. The CDR3 reads CASCGRGVPYEQYF. In nucleotides, the CDR3 is TGTGCCAGCTGCGGACGGGGGGTGCCCTACGAGCAGTACTTC.